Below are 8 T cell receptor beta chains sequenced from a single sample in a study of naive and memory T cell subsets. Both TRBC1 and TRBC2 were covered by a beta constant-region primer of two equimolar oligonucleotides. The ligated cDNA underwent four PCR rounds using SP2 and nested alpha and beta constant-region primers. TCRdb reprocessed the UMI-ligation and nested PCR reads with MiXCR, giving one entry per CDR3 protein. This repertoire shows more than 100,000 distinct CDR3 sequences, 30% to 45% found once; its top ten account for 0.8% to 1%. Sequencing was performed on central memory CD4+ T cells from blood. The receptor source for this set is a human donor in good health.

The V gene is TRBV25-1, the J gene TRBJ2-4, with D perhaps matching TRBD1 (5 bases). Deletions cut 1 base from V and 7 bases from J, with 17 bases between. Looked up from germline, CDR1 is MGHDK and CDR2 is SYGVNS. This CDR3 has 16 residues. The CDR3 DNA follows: TGTGCCAGCAGTGAATTCGGTTTAGGGGTTCTGAACATTCAGTACTTC. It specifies CASSEFGLGVLNIQYF.

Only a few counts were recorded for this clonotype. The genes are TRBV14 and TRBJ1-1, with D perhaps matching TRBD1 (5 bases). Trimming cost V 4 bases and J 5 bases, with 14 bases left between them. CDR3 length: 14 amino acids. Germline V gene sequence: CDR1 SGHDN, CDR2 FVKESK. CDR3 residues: CASSLPGMTTEAFF. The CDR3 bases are TGTGCCAGCAGCCTACCAGGGATGACGACTGAAGCTTTCTTT.

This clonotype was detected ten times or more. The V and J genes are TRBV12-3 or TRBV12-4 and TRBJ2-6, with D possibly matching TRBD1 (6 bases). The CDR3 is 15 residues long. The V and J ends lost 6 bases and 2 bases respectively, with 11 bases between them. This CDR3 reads CASSFYRAGANVLTF. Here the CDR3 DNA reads TGTGCCAGCAGCTTCTACAGGGCTGGGGCCAACGTCCTGACTTTC.

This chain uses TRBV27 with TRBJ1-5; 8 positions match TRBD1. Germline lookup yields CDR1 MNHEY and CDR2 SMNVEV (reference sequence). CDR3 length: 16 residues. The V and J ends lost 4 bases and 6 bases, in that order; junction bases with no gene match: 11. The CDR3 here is CASSSGQGPLIQPQHF. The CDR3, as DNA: TGTGCCAGCAGTTCCGGACAGGGACCCCTCATTCAGCCCCAGCATTTT.

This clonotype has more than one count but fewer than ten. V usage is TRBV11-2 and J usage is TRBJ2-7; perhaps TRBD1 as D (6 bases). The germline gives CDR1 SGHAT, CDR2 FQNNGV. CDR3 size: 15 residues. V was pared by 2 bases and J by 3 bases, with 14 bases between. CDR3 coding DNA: TGTGCCAGCAGCTTACAAATCAGGGGCGACTACGAGCAGTACTTC. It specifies CASSLQIRGDYEQYF.

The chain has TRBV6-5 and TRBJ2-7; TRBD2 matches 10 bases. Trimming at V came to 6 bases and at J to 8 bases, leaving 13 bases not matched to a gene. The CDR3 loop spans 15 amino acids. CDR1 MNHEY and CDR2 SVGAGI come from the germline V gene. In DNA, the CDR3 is TGTGCCAGCAGCAACGTGGCTAGCGGGAGTTTGAAGCAGTACTTC. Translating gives CASSNVASGSLKQYF.

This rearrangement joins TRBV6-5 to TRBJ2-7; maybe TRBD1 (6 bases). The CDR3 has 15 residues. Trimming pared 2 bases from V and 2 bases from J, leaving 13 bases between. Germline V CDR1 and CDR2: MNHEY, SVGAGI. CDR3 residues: CASSYIQGKAYEQYF. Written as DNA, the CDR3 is TGTGCCAGCAGTTACATCCAGGGGAAAGCCTACGAGCAGTACTTC.

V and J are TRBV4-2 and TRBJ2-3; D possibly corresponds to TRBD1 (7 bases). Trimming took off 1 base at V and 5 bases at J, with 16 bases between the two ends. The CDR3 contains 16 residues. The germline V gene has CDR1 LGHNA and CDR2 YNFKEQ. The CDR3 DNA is TGTGCCAGCAGCCAAGGATTAGGAGGGGGCTTAGATACGCAGTATTTT. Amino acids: CASSQGLGGGLDTQYF.